The clone carrying this T cell receptor beta chain was seen repeatedly, ten times or more. What it binds is not known. Unique molecular identifiers featured in how the TCRbeta library was prepared. One entry per CDR3 protein, called by TCRdb with MiXCR from the PCR reads. The table has 150,000 to 200,000 distinct CDR3 sequences, 11% seen once. The CDR3 length is 17 residues. CDR1 ENHRY and CDR2 SYGVKD come from the germline V gene. V lost 7 bases and J lost 0; bases outside the gene matches: 7. This entry is derived from a study of T-cell reconstitution after alpha-beta-depleted transplantation in children. Study observations and caveats: Reports say that about two months after transplant, the alpha-beta T cells came out of several hundred graft clones that had expanded. A year had passed since transplant, and T-cell counts and diversity by then came mostly from newly produced T cells.

The chain joins TRBV10-3 to TRBJ2-2, with 11 bases fitting TRBD2. The source is a boy aged 2-9 years with acute myeloid leukemia, due to receive a stem cell transplant. The starting material was PBMCs, obtained before TCRalphabeta/CD19-depleted stem cell transplant. The CDR3 region has the DNA TGTGCCATCAATCCGGGACTAGCGGTTACGAACACCGGGGAGCTGTTTTTT. It specifies CAINPGLAVTNTGELFF.